This T cell receptor beta chain was identified in a study of shared clonotypes between healthy human individuals. V shed 3 bases and J shed 1 base, with 9 bases lying between them. This CDR3 region has 14 residues. The germline gives CDR1 SEHNR, CDR2 FQNEAQ (reference sequence). Samples underwent the assay at deep level. On sorted subsets, replicate PCRs used 200 to 250 ng DNA, or tens of thousands of T cell genomes. Sequencing used immunoSEQ multiplex PCR; TCRdb keeps in-frame clones, though not all of them. The sample lists approximately 1.4 million clones, around 98% occurring once. On this clone: Its antigen is undetermined.

Broader study findings: The study generally estimated greater richness for naive than memory subsets.

The source is a man aged 30-40 years in good health. The specimen was naive CD4+ T cells sorted from blood. The subset was: CD45RA+ positively selected. The chain has TRBV7-9 and TRBJ1-1, with unresolved D. Here the CDR3 DNA reads TGTGCCAGCAGCTTCGGTCGGGGGAACACTGAAGCTTTCTTT. It specifies CASSFGRGNTEAFF.